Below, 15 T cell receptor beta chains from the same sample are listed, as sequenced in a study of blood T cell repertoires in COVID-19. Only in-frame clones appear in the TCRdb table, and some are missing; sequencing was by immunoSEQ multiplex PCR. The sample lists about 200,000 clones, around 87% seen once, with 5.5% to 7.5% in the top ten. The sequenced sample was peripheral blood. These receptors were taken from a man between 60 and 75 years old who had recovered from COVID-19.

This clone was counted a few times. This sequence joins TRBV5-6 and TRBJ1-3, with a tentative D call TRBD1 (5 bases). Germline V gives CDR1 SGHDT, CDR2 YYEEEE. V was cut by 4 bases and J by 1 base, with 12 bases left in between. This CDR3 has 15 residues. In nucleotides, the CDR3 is TGTGCCAGCAGCGGCATGGGACTTTCTGGAAACACCATATATTTT. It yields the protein CASSGMGLSGNTIYF.

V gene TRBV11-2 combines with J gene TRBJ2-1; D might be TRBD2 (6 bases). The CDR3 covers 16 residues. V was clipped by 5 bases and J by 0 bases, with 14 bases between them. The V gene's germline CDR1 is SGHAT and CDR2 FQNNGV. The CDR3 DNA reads TGTGCCAGCAGCCAGACCCCCGGGAGCTCCTACAATGAGCAGTTCTTC. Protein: CASSQTPGSSYNEQFF.

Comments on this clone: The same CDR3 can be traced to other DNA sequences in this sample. Here the CDR3 DNA reads TGTGCCACCAGCAGAGACAGGGGCTCCTACAATGAGCAGTTCTTC. It yields the protein CATSRDRGSYNEQFF. J is TRBJ2-1 and V is TRBV15, with TRBD1 as a possible D gene (6 bases). Germline V CDR1 and CDR2: LNHNV, YYDKDF (reference sequence). V lost 0 bases and J lost 0, with 6 bases in between. The CDR3 totals 15 residues.

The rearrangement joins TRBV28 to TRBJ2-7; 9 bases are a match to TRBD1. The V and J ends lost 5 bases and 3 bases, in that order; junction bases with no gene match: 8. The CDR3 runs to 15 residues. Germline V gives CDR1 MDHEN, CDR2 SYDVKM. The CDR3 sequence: CASSPGQGLLYEQYF. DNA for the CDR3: TGTGCCAGCAGTCCGGGACAGGGATTGCTCTACGAGCAGTACTTC.

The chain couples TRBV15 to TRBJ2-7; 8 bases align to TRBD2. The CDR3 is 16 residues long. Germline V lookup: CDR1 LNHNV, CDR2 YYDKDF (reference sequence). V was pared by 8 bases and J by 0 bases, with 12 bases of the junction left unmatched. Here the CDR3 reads CATSSSGTHRSYEQYF. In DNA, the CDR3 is TGTGCCACCTCTAGTAGCGGGACGCACCGCTCCTACGAGCAGTACTTC.

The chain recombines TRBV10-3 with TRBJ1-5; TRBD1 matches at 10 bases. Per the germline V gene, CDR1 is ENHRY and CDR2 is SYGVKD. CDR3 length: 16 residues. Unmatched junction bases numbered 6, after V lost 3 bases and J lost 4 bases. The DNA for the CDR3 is TGTGCCATCAGTGACCTTGGACAGGGGGATAATCAGCCCCAGCATTTT. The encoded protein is CAISDLGQGDNQPQHF.

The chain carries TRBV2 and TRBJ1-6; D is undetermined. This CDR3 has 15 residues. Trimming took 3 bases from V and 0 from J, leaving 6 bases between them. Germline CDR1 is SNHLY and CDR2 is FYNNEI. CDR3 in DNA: TGTGCCAGCAGTGACGGGAGCTCCTATAATTCACCCCTCCACTTT. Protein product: CASSDGSSYNSPLHF.

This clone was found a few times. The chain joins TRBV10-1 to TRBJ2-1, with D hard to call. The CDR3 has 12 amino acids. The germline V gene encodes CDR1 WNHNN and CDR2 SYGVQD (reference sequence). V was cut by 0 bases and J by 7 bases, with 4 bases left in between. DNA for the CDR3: TGCGCCAGCAGTGAGTCCGGGAATGAGCAGTTCTTC. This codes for CASSESGNEQFF.

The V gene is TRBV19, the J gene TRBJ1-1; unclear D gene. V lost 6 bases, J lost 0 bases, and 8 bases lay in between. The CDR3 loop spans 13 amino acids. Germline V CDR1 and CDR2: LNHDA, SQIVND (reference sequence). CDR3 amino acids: CASRRTLNTEAFF. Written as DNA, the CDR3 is TGTGCCAGTAGGCGGACTCTGAACACTGAAGCTTTCTTT.

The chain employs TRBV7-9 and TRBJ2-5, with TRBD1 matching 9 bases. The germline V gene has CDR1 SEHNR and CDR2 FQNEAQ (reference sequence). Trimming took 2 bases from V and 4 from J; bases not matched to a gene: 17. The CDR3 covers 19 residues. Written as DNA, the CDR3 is TGTGCCAGCAGCTTATATCCCTCCCCGACACAGGGGGCCGGAGAGACCCAGTACTTC. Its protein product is CASSLYPSPTQGAGETQYF.

CDR3 nucleotides: TGCAGTGCTAGATTAGGGGATGGCTACACCTTC. Translation: CSARLGDGYTF. The rearrangement uses TRBV20-1 and TRBJ1-2; possible D gene TRBD1, 5 bases. Germline CDR1 and CDR2: DFQATT and SNEGSKA (reference sequence). Trimming pared 2 bases from V and 6 bases from J, leaving 7 bases between. The CDR3 contains 11 residues.

CDR3 sequence reads: CASSQSGQVYGYTF. CDR3 nucleotides: TGTGCCAGCAGCCAGTCCGGACAGGTCTATGGCTACACCTTC. The chain couples TRBV3-1 (or the pseudogene TRBV3-2) to TRBJ1-2; TRBD1 agrees at 7 bases. The CDR3 covers 14 residues. Germline CDR1 LGHDT, CDR2 YNNKEL (reference sequence). V lost 3 bases and J lost 4; bases outside the gene matches: 5.

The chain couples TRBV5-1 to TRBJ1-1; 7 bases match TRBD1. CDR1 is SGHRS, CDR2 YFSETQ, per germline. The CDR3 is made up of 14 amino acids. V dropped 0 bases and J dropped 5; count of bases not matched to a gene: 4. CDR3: CASSLAAGGTEAFF. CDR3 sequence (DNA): TGCGCCAGCAGCTTGGCGGCAGGGGGTACTGAAGCTTTCTTT.

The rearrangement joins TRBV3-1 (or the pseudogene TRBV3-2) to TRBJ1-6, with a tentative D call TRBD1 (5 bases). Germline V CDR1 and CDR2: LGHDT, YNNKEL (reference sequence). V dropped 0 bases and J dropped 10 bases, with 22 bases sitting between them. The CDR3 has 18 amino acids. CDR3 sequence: CASSQDKGTWGGGSPLHF. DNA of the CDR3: TGTGCCAGCAGCCAAGACAAGGGGACTTGGGGGGGAGGATCACCCCTCCACTTT.

The CDR3 sequence: CAREKGESPRGYTF. CDR3 DNA: TGTGCCAGGGAGAAGGGGGAGAGCCCCAGAGGCTACACCTTC. The chain is built from TRBV5-5 and TRBJ1-2; a possible D gene is TRBD1 (6 bases). Germline V CDR1 and CDR2: SGHKS, YYEKEE (reference sequence). The CDR3 has 14 amino acids. V dropped 8 bases and J dropped 8 bases, with 22 bases sitting between them.